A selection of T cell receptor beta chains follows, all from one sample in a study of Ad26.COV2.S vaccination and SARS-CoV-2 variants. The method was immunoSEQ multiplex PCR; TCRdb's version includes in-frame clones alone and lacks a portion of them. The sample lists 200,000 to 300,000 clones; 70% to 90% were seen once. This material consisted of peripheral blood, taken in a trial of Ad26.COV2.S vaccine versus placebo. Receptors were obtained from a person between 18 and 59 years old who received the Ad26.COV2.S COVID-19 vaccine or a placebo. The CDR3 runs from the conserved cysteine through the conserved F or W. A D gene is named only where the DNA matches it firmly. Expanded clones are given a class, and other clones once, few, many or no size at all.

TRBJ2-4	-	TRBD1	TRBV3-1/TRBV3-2	CASRPGTVVGTAKNIQYF	TGTGCCAGCAGACCCGGGACAGTGGTAGGAACGGCCAAAAACATTCAGTACTTC
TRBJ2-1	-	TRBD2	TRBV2	CASSEAGGGWYEQFF	TGTGCCAGCAGTGAAGCAGGCGGGGGGTGGTATGAGCAGTTCTTC
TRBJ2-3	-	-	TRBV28	CASSDPWRVSSTDTQYF	TGTGCCAGCAGCGACCCCTGGAGGGTTTCTAGCACAGATACGCAGTATTTT
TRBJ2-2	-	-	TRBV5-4	CASSPGWAEAGELFF	TGTGCCAGCAGCCCCGGGTGGGCGGAGGCCGGGGAGCTGTTTTTT
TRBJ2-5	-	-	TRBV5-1	CASSLGRGETQYF	TGCGCCAGCAGCTTGGGGAGAGGGGAGACCCAGTACTTC
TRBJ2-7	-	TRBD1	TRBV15	CATSRAGTGVGEQYF	TGTGCCACCAGCAGAGCCGGGACAGGGGTTGGCGAGCAGTACTTC
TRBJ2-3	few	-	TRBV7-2	CASSPTGDTQYF	TGTGCCAGCAGCCCGACCGGAGATACGCAGTATTTT
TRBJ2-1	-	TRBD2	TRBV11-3	CASSGTGTSGRPYEQFF	TGTGCCAGCAGCGGAACCGGGACTAGCGGGAGGCCATATGAGCAGTTCTTC
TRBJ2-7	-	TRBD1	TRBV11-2	CASSFLRQGSEQYF	TGTGCCAGCAGCTTCCTAAGACAGGGCAGCGAGCAGTACTTC
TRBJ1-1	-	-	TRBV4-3	CASSQDTSRTEAFF	TGCGCCAGCAGCCAAGATACCAGTAGGACTGAAGCTTTCTTT
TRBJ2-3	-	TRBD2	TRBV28	CASSSTSGSLGDTQYF	TGTGCCAGCAGTTCTACTAGCGGGTCCCTCGGGGATACGCAGTATTTT
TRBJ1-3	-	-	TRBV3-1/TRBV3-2	CASSMAEGNTIYF	TGTGCCAGCAGCATGGCAGAGGGAAACACCATATATTTT
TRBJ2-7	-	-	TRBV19	CASKGYSYEQYF	TGTGCCAGTAAGGGGTACTCCTACGAGCAGTACTTC
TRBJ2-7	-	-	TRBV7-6	CASSASGSPLTEQYF	TGTGCCAGCAGCGCCTCCGGGAGCCCGCTCACCGAGCAGTACTTC
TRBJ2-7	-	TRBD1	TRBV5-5	CASSLAATGIHEQYF	TGTGCCAGCAGCTTGGCCGCGACAGGGATCCACGAGCAGTACTTC
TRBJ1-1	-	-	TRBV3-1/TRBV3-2	CASSQDAVGRYSMNTEAFF	TGTGCCAGCAGCCAAGATGCAGTGGGCAGATATAGCATGAACACTGAAGCTTTCTTT
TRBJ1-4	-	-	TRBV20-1	CSAREYEKLFF	TGCAGTGCTAGAGAGTATGAAAAACTGTTTTTT
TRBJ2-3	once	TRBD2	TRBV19	CASTPTSGRARTQYF	TGTGCCAGTACTCCGACTAGCGGGAGGGCGCGTACGCAGTATTTT
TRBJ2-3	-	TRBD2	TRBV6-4	CASSGLAGGTDTQYF	TGTGCCAGCAGTGGCCTAGCGGGGGGAACAGATACGCAGTATTTT
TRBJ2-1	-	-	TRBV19	CASSIHAAQSYNEQFF	TGTGCCAGTAGTATTCATGCGGCACAGTCCTACAATGAGCAGTTCTTC
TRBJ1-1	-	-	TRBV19	CASSMKRGGTEAFF	TGTGCCAGTAGTATGAAGAGGGGGGGCACTGAAGCTTTCTTT
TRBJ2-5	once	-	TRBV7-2	CASSLVSGARTQYF	TGTGCCAGCAGCTTAGTATCTGGGGCAAGGACCCAGTACTTC
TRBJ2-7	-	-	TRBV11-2	CASSSGPYEQYF	TGTGCCAGCAGCTCCGGGCCCTACGAGCAGTACTTC
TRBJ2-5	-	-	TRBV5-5	CASSLNGKETQYF	TGTGCCAGCAGCTTGAACGGGAAAGAGACCCAGTACTTC
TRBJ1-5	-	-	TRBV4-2	CASSQEVDQPQHF	TGTGCCAGCAGCCAAGAGGTGGATCAGCCCCAGCATTTT
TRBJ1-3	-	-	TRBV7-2	CASSVPGPFSGNTIYF	TGTGCCAGCAGCGTCCCCGGACCTTTCTCTGGAAACACCATATATTTT
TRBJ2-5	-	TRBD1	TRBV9	CASGGQGAAETQYF	TGTGCCAGCGGGGGACAGGGCGCTGCGGAGACCCAGTACTTC
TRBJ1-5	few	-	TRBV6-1	CASSEVPTNQPQHF	TGTGCCAGCAGTGAAGTCCCTACCAATCAGCCCCAGCATTTT
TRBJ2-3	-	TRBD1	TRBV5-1	CASYGGQGGRADTQYF	TGCGCCAGCTATGGGGGACAGGGAGGCCGCGCAGATACGCAGTATTTT
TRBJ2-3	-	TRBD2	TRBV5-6	CASSFRLAGGGDTQYF	TGTGCCAGCAGCTTTCGGCTAGCGGGAGGGGGGGATACGCAGTATTTT
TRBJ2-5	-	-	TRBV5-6	CASSLARQGKETQYF	TGTGCCAGCAGCTTGGCCAGGCAGGGGAAAGAGACCCAGTACTTC
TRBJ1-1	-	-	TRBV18	CASSPLYGGARNTEAFF	TGTGCCAGCTCACCGCTTTACGGGGGGGCGCGGAACACTGAAGCTTTCTTT
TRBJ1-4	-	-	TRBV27	CASRPRSTNEKLFF	TGTGCCAGCCGTCCGAGGTCAACTAATGAAAAACTGTTTTTT
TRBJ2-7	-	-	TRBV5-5	CASSLSGHENYEQYF	TGTGCCAGCAGCTTGTCCGGACACGAAAACTACGAGCAGTACTTC
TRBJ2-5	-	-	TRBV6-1	CASSELGTTMSGETQYF	TGTGCCAGCAGTGAATTGGGGACAACGATGTCGGGAGAGACCCAGTACTTC
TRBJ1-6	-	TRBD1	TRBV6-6	CASRGQLQYNSPLHF	TGTGCCAGCAGGGGACAGCTTCAGTATAATTCACCCCTCCACTTT
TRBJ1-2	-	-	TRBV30	CAWSAGRDYGYTF	TGTGCCTGGAGTGCGGGGCGGGACTATGGCTACACCTTC
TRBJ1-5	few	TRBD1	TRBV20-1	CRGQPNQPQHF	TGCAGGGGACAGCCCAATCAGCCCCAGCATTTT
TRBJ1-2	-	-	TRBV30	CAGGIRGAAGSYTF	TGTGCCGGGGGCATACGTGGGGCGGCGGGCAGCTACACCTTC
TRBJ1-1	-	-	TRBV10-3	CAISDRGNTEAFF	TGTGCCATCAGTGACAGGGGCAACACTGAAGCTTTCTTT
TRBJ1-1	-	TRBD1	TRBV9	CASSPAGGAYRRTEAFF	TGTGCCAGCAGCCCCGCAGGGGGCGCCTACAGAAGGACTGAAGCTTTCTTT